Given below is one T cell receptor (beta chain) in context. Its antigen is as yet unknown. The data derive from a study of glioma-infiltrating T cells. Whole-study findings and limits: CDR3 overlap between tissue and blood was very small. Gliomas, especially low-grade, showed above-expected tissue-blood divergence; non-neoplastic patients showed below.

TCR alpha and beta CDR3 regions were amplified from RNA using iRepertoire nested multiplex PCR. For one-step reverse transcription and amplification, about 90-400 ng of tissue mRNA or PBMC total RNA was used. TCRdb processed the multiplex PCR reads anew with MiXCR; each CDR3 protein has one entry. The sample includes under 200,000 distinct CDR3 sequences, around 40% of them seen just once. Sequencing input: glioma tissue, nonneoplastic brain tissue, or PBMCs (not recorded which). The origin of this receptor is a human donor with low-grade glioma or glioblastoma, undergoing nonglioma brain surgery, or in good health (not recorded which).

Written as DNA, the CDR3 is TGCATCGCGAAAGACAGGGCAACTTCTGGAAACACCATATATTTT. Its translation: CIAKDRATSGNTIYF. The chain recombines TRBV29-1 with TRBJ1-3, with 7 positions matching TRBD1. There are 15 residues in the CDR3. Germline loops: CDR1 SQVTM, CDR2 ANQGSEA.